Following are 3 T cell receptor beta chains from one sample sequenced in a study of T cells in Graves' hyperthyroidism and ophthalmopathy. RNA transcripts yielded amplified TCR beta CDR3 regions. The HTBI primer set drove a first-round RT-PCR of the TCR CDR3. From the multiplex PCR reads, TCRdb called clonotypes with MiXCR, one entry per CDR3 protein. The profile shows about 380,000 distinct CDR3 sequences, approximately 15% of them singletons. The sequenced material came from blood. The receptor source for this set is a man aged 30-40 years with Graves' hyperthyroidism that later progressed to Graves' ophthalmopathy.

To note about this clonotype: The germline gene is not matched at one end of the junction; a read error may be the cause. The chain joins TRBV30 to TRBJ1-3; TRBD1 is a possible D gene (6 bases). Germline values: CDR1 GTSNPN, CDR2 SVGIG (reference sequence). This CDR3 is 15 amino acids long. The CDR3: CAWGRDTYSGNTICF. CDR3 nucleotide sequence: TGTGCCTGGGGGCGGGACACCTACTCTGGAAACACCATATGTTTT.

This clonotype was detected many times. V usage is TRBV12-3 or TRBV12-4 and J usage is TRBJ2-5, with TRBD1 matching 9 bases. The J segment lost 4 bases and the V segment lost 4 bases, leaving 7 bases of the junction unmatched. The CDR3 length is 15 residues. CDR3 in amino acids: CASSYWTGAGETQYF. CDR3 in DNA: TGTGCCAGCAGTTACTGGACAGGGGCAGGAGAGACCCAGTACTTC.

This clonotype has a handful of counts. The V gene is TRBV2, the J gene TRBJ2-5; 7 nucleotides agree with TRBD1. This CDR3 comprises 13 residues. V dropped 8 bases and J dropped 4; count of bases not matched to a gene: 7. Germline assignment: CDR1 SNHLY and CDR2 FYNNEI. CDR3 loop: CASQTGVGETQYF. CDR3 coding DNA: TGTGCCAGCCAAACAGGGGTCGGAGAGACCCAGTACTTC. Variable domain in full (rest from reference TRBV2 and TRBJ2-5): EPEVTQTPSHQVTQMGQEVILRCVPISNHLYFYWYRQILGQKVEFLVSFYNNEISEKSEIFDDQFSVERPDGSNFTLKIRSTKLEDSAMYFCASQTGVGETQYFGPGTRLLVL.